A selection of T cell receptor beta chains follows, all from one sample in a study of T cells in Graves' hyperthyroidism and ophthalmopathy. One entry per CDR3 protein results from TCRdb running MiXCR on the multiplex PCR reads. The sample contains 540,000 or so distinct CDR3 sequences, just over 45% of which appear only once. Material: peripheral blood or thyroid tissue (not recorded which). Receptors were obtained from an adult woman with Graves' disease, either hyperthyroidism or ophthalmopathy (not recorded which). CDR3s include the opening cysteine and the closing phenylalanine or tryptophan. The size field is filled for only some rows; it gives once, few, many or a size class.

TRBV5-1	TRBJ2-7	many	CASSLNLASYEQYF
TRBV6-4	TRBJ2-7	-	CASSELGGGPASSYEQYF
TRBV10-1	TRBJ2-7	-	CASSPHRKQYF
TRBV29-1	TRBJ2-7	-	CSVARDQAAAAYEQYF
TRBV19	TRBJ2-2	-	CASSIGDRGDGELFF
TRBV20-1	TRBJ1-5	many	CSAQRGIQPQHF
TRBV7-9	TRBJ1-4	-	CASSLADRADEKLFF
TRBV2	TRBJ2-2	many	CASSLGVGDTGELFF
TRBV6-5	TRBJ1-1	once	CASSRQGADEAFF
TRBV9	TRBJ1-3	many	CASSVGGDGNTIYF
TRBV7-8	TRBJ2-5	-	CASNEGGTQYF
TRBV2	TRBJ2-5	-	CASRGQSDGETQYF
TRBV11-1	TRBJ1-4	many	CASSFEGSTNEKLFF
TRBV24-1	TRBJ2-1	-	CATSDGGLGEQFF
TRBV5-6	TRBJ1-5	many	CASSLTAYSNQPQHF
TRBV10-3	TRBJ2-7	many	CAISGPGTGEDEQYF
TRBV4-3	TRBJ1-2	-	CASSLGTGDYYGYTF
TRBV6-2/TRBV6-3	TRBJ2-5	-	CASGYSNQPQYF
TRBV5-4	TRBJ2-5	many	CASSNHQETQYF
TRBV2	TRBJ1-4	-	CASSPTSTNEKLFF
TRBV7-9	TRBJ2-5	-	CASSRLAGGPSETQYF
TRBV12-3/TRBV12-4	TRBJ1-5	many	CASSHESWESNQPQHF
TRBV7-9	TRBJ2-5	-	CASRPVGKGVNQETQYF
TRBV2	TRBJ1-5	-	CASLAGANTGEGSLRNQPQHF
TRBV20-1	TRBJ2-5	many	CSEKYSGSGTQYF
TRBV29-1	TRBJ1-1	once	CSVEFSENTEAFF
TRBV5-1	TRBJ1-6	-	CASSQGGTNNSPLHF
TRBV11-2	TRBJ1-1	many	CASSLFSTGMGGVSNTEAFF
TRBV15	TRBJ1-5	-	CATSRDRIIYQPQHF
TRBV25-1	TRBJ2-5	few	CASSGYREKQKLSARRETQYF
TRBV20-1	TRBJ1-1	-	CSARDHGGNTEAFF
TRBV10-2	TRBJ2-7	-	CASSETPDRAYEQYF
TRBV7-9	TRBJ1-1	-	CASSIAGGPEAFF
TRBV5-1	TRBJ1-6	many	CASSFSTGSYNSPLHF
TRBV6-4	TRBJ2-5	-	CASSASGTGQETQYF
TRBV5-1	TRBJ1-6	many	CASSLGDTPLHF
TRBV20-1	TRBJ2-5	many	CSAAGPSLRGVGTQYF
TRBV6-2/TRBV6-3	TRBJ2-7	many	CASRKGLAGVYEQYF
TRBV7-2	TRBJ2-7	few	CASSLDQGDYEQYF
TRBV29-1	TRBJ1-2	once	CSVAESGNAAF
TRBV10-2	TRBJ1-5	-	CASSVQGVGNQPQHF